The next 26 T cell receptor beta chains were all read from a single sample in a study of blood T cell repertoires in COVID-19. Generated by immunoSEQ multiplex PCR, the TCRdb table keeps only in-frame clones and is missing some. There are some 370,000 clones in the sample; more than 80% occur only once, and about 1.2% lies in the top ten. Sample: peripheral blood. The receptors originated from a man in his forties with acute or convalescent COVID-19.

The V and J genes are TRBV5-1 and TRBJ2-1; perhaps TRBD2 as D (6 bases). V was clipped by 2 bases and J by 0 bases, with 18 bases between them. From germline, CDR1 is SGHRS and CDR2 YFSETQ. This CDR3 region has 18 residues. CDR3 sequence reads: CASSFPMRDGGSYNEQFF. CDR3 bases: TGCGCCAGCAGCTTTCCGATGCGGGACGGGGGCTCCTACAATGAGCAGTTCTTC.

The CDR3 coding sequence is TGTGCCAGCAGCTTCATGAACATTCAGTACTTC. Residues: CASSFMNIQYF. The V call is TRBV7-2, the J call TRBJ2-4, with D unresolved. Germline-derived CDR1 and CDR2 are SGHTA and FQGNSA. This CDR3 has 11 amino acids. The V end lost 3 bases, the J end lost 7 bases, and 4 bases lay between the germline ends.

V and J are TRBV7-9 and TRBJ2-3; 8 nucleotides match TRBD2. The CDR3 spans 17 residues. The germline V gene encodes CDR1 SEHNR and CDR2 FQNEAQ (reference sequence). V dropped 0 bases and J dropped 5; count of bases not matched to a gene: 10. CDR3 DNA sequence: TGTGCCAGCAGCTTAGCTCTCGCGACTAGCGTGAAAGATACGCAGTATTTT. Translating gives CASSLALATSVKDTQYF.

The genes are TRBV19 and TRBJ2-3; D possibly corresponds to TRBD2 (5 bases). The CDR3 contains 15 residues. V was trimmed by 4 bases and J by 0 bases, leaving 11 bases between them. The germline CDR1 and CDR2 sequences are LNHDA and SQIVND (reference sequence). Written as DNA, the CDR3 is TGTGCCAGTAGTAGTCCCCAGCGGAGCACAGATACGCAGTATTTT. Its translation is CASSSPQRSTDTQYF.

The J gene is TRBJ1-6, the V gene TRBV19; 7 bases fit TRBD1. CDR1 is LNHDA, CDR2 SQIVND, per germline (reference sequence). The V and J ends lost 3 bases and 7 bases, in that order; junction bases with no gene match: 6. CDR3 length: 15 residues. DNA for the CDR3: TGTGCCAGTAGTATTAACAGGGGTTACAATTCACCCCTCCACTTT. Protein: CASSINRGYNSPLHF.

In this sample, this clone turned up a few times. The chain uses TRBV10-2 and TRBJ2-2; 7 bases are a match to TRBD1. The CDR3 spans 16 residues. Germline V gene lookup returns CDR1 WSHSY and CDR2 SAAADI. The ends lost 7 bases at V and 1 base at J; junction bases unmatched: 9. The CDR3, as DNA: TGCGCCAGCAAAGAACAGACAGGGAGGAACACCGGGGAGCTGTTTTTT. Residues: CASKEQTGRNTGELFF.

This clone occurred once. The chain's CDR3 is CASSSRISVEGDTDTQYF. CDR3 bases: TGTGCCAGCAGCTCTAGAATCTCGGTGGAGGGAGACACAGATACGCAGTATTTT. The chain carries TRBV7-9 and TRBJ2-3, with a tentative D call TRBD2 (6 bases). V lost 4 bases and J 2 bases, leaving 22 bases between the germline ends. The CDR3 consists of 18 residues. Germline values: CDR1 SEHNR, CDR2 FQNEAQ (reference sequence).

This chain connects TRBV30 to TRBJ2-2; D is uncertain. This CDR3 has 12 amino acids. Germline CDR1 and CDR2: GTSNPN and SVGIG (reference sequence). V lost 0 bases and J lost 7, with 6 bases in between. DNA for the CDR3: TGTGCCTGGAGTGTCCCCCTCGGGGAGCTGTTTTTT. This gives the protein CAWSVPLGELFF.

The V and J genes are TRBV5-1 and TRBJ2-5; maybe TRBD2 (6 bases). Germline V gene data show CDR1 as SGHRS and CDR2 as YFSETQ. V was clipped by 0 bases and J by 2 bases, with 14 bases between them. The CDR3 spans 16 residues. The CDR3 DNA reads TGCGCCAGCAGCTTGGTCGCTAGCGCTAATCAAGAGACCCAGTACTTC. The encoded protein is CASSLVASANQETQYF.

The chain recombines TRBV7-3 with TRBJ1-2; TRBD1 aligns across 9 bases. Trimming cost V 4 bases and J 7 bases; bases outside gene matches: 16. CDR1 SGHTA and CDR2 FQGTGA come from the germline V gene. The CDR3 has 17 residues. The CDR3 protein is CASSSIGGTGMRGGYTF. The DNA of the CDR3 is TGTGCCAGCAGCTCGATAGGGGGGACAGGGATGCGTGGTGGCTACACCTTC.

This chain joins TRBV5-1 and TRBJ2-1; D perhaps matches TRBD1 (6 bases). V lost 3 bases and J 0 bases, leaving 16 bases between the germline ends. Germline V gene data show CDR1 as SGHRS and CDR2 as YFSETQ. The CDR3 totals 17 residues. CDR3 amino acids: CASSWTLTGPSYNEQFF. The CDR3 region has the DNA TGCGCCAGCAGCTGGACGTTGACAGGACCCTCCTACAATGAGCAGTTCTTC.

CDR3 sequence reads: CASSVEGALGNTIYF. The CDR3 nucleotides read TGTGCCAGCAGCGTAGAAGGGGCGCTTGGAAACACCATATATTTT. The chain uses TRBV9 and TRBJ1-3; D might be TRBD1 (5 bases). The CDR3 spans 15 residues. Germline V gives CDR1 SGDLS, CDR2 YYNGEE. V lost 0 bases and J lost 3, with 10 bases in between.

The genes are TRBV23-1 and TRBJ2-7, with TRBD1 matching over 7 bases. TRBV23-1 is placed among ORFs of uncertain function. The CDR3 consists of 17 residues. Trimming removed 3 bases from V and 0 bases from J; junction bases left unmatched: 11. CDR3 loop: CASSQRVGTASSYEQYF. CDR3 DNA sequence: TGCGCCAGCAGTCAGCGAGTCGGGACAGCGAGCTCCTACGAGCAGTACTTC.

The chain uses TRBV10-1 and TRBJ2-1; TRBD2 matches 9 bases. Germline CDR1 reads WNHNN; CDR2 reads SYGVQD (reference sequence). There are 16 residues in the CDR3. V lost 0 bases, J lost 6 bases, and 6 bases stayed unmatched. In DNA form, the CDR3 reads TGCGCCAGCAGTGAGTCGGTAGCGGGAGTTGGCAATGAGCAGTTCTTC. Translation: CASSESVAGVGNEQFF.

This clone showed up just a few times. V usage is TRBV7-3 and J usage is TRBJ2-2; weak D call: TRBD1 (5 bases). The germline gives CDR1 SGHTA, CDR2 FQGTGA. This CDR3 region has 17 residues. Between the trimmed V and J ends, which lost 5 bases and 2 bases, there was a span of 18 bases. The CDR3, as DNA: TGTGCCAGCAGCCCTATTGCAGGGTTCGGAAACACCGGGGAGCTGTTTTTT. Its protein is CASSPIAGFGNTGELFF.

The chain links TRBV5-5 to TRBJ1-3; 7 bases fit TRBD1. The CDR3 runs 16 residues. Germline-derived CDR1 and CDR2 are SGHKS and YYEKEE (reference sequence). The ends lost 4 bases at V and 0 bases at J; junction bases unmatched: 7. The CDR3 reads CASSPGTADSGNTIYF. The CDR3 coding sequence is TGTGCCAGCAGCCCAGGGACAGCCGACTCTGGAAACACCATATATTTT.

This chain connects TRBV6-2 or TRBV6-3 to TRBJ2-7; perhaps TRBD2 as D (5 bases). The CDR3 loop spans 13 amino acids. The germline V and J ends were trimmed by 6 bases and 5 bases, with 14 bases remaining between them. CDR1 and CDR2 from the germline V gene are MNHEY and SVGEGT. In nucleotides, the CDR3 is TGTGCCAGCAGCCGACTTGAGGGCCACGAGCAGTACTTC. Amino acids: CASSRLEGHEQYF.

J is TRBJ1-6 and V is TRBV10-3; D not resolved. This CDR3 spans 16 amino acids. Germline V gene data show CDR1 as ENHRY and CDR2 as SYGVKD. The germline V and J ends were trimmed by 0 bases and 8 bases, with 14 bases remaining between them. The CDR3: CAISESRQVGDSPLHF. The CDR3 DNA sequence: TGTGCCATCAGTGAGTCGAGGCAGGTCGGGGATTCACCCCTCCACTTT.

This sequence joins TRBV5-4 and TRBJ1-5; D is ambiguous. The V end was cut by 4 bases, the J end by 2 bases, with 13 bases between. Germline V CDR1 and CDR2: SGHNT, YYREEE (reference sequence). This CDR3 spans 15 amino acids. The DNA for the CDR3 is TGTGCCAGCAGCGATAGTCCAGGTCGCAATCAGCCCCAGCATTTT. It is translated as CASSDSPGRNQPQHF.

The V call is TRBV7-9, the J call TRBJ1-4, with D possibly matching TRBD1 (6 bases). Between the trimmed V and J ends, which lost 4 bases and 5 bases, there was a span of 14 bases. The germline gives CDR1 SEHNR, CDR2 FQNEAQ (reference sequence). The CDR3 length is 15 residues. The CDR3 region is CASSSGGRGNEKLFF. The CDR3 coding sequence is TGTGCCAGCAGCTCTGGGGGCAGGGGAAATGAAAAACTGTTTTTT.

The V and J genes are TRBV2 and TRBJ1-1, with D tentatively TRBD1 (6 bases). The CDR3 covers 14 residues. Germline CDR1 and CDR2: SNHLY and FYNNEI. V lost 7 bases and J lost 2, with 14 bases in between. Here the CDR3 DNA reads TGTGCCAGCATCGGACAGACAATTAACACTGAAGCTTTCTTT. It encodes CASIGQTINTEAFF.

Only a few counts were recorded for this clone. The CDR3 reads CASSPGTATYEQYF. The CDR3 DNA is TGCGCCAGCAGCCCCGGGACAGCGACCTACGAGCAGTACTTC. J is TRBJ2-7 and V is TRBV5-1, with 7 bases fitting TRBD1. There are 14 residues in the CDR3. The germline V gene encodes CDR1 SGHRS and CDR2 YFSETQ. V lost 4 bases, J lost 2 bases, and 6 bases stayed unmatched.

The chain is built from TRBV7-8 and TRBJ2-2, with TRBD1 matching 7 bases. The trim removed 3 bases at V and 8 bases at J, leaving 3 bases unmatched. CDR3 size: 13 residues. Germline V lookup: CDR1 SGHVS, CDR2 FQNEAQ. Written as DNA, the CDR3 is TGTGCCAGCAGCTTGCAGGGGGAGGGGGAGCTGTTTTTT. Translated, it gives CASSLQGEGELFF.

The chain couples TRBV7-9 to TRBJ1-1; D gene unclear. The CDR3 is 16 amino acids. Germline loops: CDR1 SEHNR, CDR2 FQNEAQ (reference sequence). V shed 1 base and J shed 1 base, with 13 bases lying between them. The CDR3 loop reads CASSLGSPSGNTEAFF. CDR3 nucleotides: TGTGCCAGCAGCTTAGGTTCCCCCTCGGGGAACACTGAAGCTTTCTTT.

The chain has TRBV2 and TRBJ1-2; D not certain. Trimming stripped 7 bases from V and 8 bases from J, with 11 bases between. The CDR3 contains 11 residues. Germline CDR1 reads SNHLY; CDR2 reads FYNNEI. The CDR3 reads CASKGDLGYTF. The CDR3 DNA sequence: TGTGCCAGCAAGGGAGACCTGGGCTACACCTTC. Drawing the rest from reference TRBV2 and TRBJ1-2, the complete variable domain is EPEVTQTPSHQVTQMGQEVILRCVPISNHLYFYWYRQILGQKVEFLVSFYNNEISEKSEIFDDQFSVERPDGSNFTLKIRSTKLEDSAMYFCASKGDLGYTFGSGTRLTVV.

The chain employs TRBV30 and TRBJ2-1, with D hard to call. Trimming cost V 3 bases and J 4 bases, with 10 bases left between them. The CDR3 contains 13 residues. From germline, CDR1 is GTSNPN and CDR2 SVGIG (reference sequence). CDR3 residues: CAWSPDSYNEQFF. The CDR3 DNA reads as TGTGCCTGGAGCCCCGACTCTTACAATGAGCAGTTCTTC. Together with reference TRBV30 and TRBJ2-1, the CDR3 gives the full variable domain: SQTIHQWPATLVQPVGSPLSLECTVEGTSNPNLYWYRQAAGRGLQLLFYSVGIGQISSEVPQNLSASRPQDRQFILSSKKLLLSDSGFYLCAWSPDSYNEQFFGPGTRLTVL.